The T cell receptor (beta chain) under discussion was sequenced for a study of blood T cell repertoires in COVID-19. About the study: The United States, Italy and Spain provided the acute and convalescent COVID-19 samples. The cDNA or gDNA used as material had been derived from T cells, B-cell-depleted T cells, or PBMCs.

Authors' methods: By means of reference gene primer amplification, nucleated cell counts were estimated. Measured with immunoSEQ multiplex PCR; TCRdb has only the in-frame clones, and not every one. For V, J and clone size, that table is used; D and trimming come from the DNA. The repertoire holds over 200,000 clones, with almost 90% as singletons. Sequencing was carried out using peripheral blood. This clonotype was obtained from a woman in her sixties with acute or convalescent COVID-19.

CDR3 sequence: CSVVGIDSNQPQHF. The CDR3 DNA reads TGCAGCGTTGTTGGCATCGATAGCAATCAGCCCCAGCATTTT. This chain joins TRBV29-1 and TRBJ1-5; D not certain. The CDR3 has 14 amino acids. V was trimmed by 4 bases and J by 0 bases, leaving 10 bases between them. Germline lookup yields CDR1 SQVTM and CDR2 ANQGSEA.